This T cell receptor beta chain was documented in a study of human T cells and chemical hapten exposure. This clonotype occurred many times. Described time point: pre-sensitization, week 0. Treatment of the sample: therapeutic diphenylcyclopropenone sensitization with weekly scalp DPC. The library labeled individual cDNA molecules by adding unique molecular identifiers to them. From the RACE reads, TCRdb called clonotypes with MiXCR, one entry per CDR3 protein. The table has some 84,000 distinct CDR3 sequences, about 9% seen once; the top ten hold around 2.6%. The germline V and J ends were trimmed by 5 bases and 4 bases, with 17 bases remaining between them. The CDR3 loop spans 15 amino acids. Germline V CDR1 and CDR2: MDHEN, SYDVKM.

This sample comprised whole blood, obtained in connection with sensitization to the hapten diphenylcyclopropenone (DPC). The source of this sequence is a man aged 35-49 years with alopecia areata. Some clones in this sample may be carry-over from other donors' samples. The chain carries TRBV28 and TRBJ1-1; D perhaps matches TRBD1 (5 bases). The CDR3, as DNA: TGTGCCAGCAGTCCCGCCTTAGCAGGGTCCACTGAAGCTTTCTTT. Amino acid sequence: CASSPALAGSTEAFF.